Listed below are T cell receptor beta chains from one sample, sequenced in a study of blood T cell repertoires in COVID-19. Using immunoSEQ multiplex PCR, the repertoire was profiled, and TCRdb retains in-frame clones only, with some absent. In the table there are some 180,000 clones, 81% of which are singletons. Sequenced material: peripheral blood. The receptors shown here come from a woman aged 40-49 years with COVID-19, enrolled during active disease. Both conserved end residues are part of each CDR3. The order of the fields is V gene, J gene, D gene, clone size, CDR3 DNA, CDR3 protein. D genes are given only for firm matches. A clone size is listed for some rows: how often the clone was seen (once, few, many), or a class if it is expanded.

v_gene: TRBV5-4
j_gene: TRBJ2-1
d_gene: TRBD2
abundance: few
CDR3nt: TGTGCCAGCAGCTGGGGGACTAGCGGATACAATGAGCAGTTCTTC
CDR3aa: CASSWGTSGYNEQFF

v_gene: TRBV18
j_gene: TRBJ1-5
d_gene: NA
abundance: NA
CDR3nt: TGTGCCAGCTCACCATCCCGGTGGGCGAGGCCCCAGCATTTT
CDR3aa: CASSPSRWARPQHF

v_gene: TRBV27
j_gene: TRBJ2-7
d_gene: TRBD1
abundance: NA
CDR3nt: TGTGCCAGCAGTCTCCGACAGGGATGGGAGCAGTACTTC
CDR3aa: CASSLRQGWEQYF

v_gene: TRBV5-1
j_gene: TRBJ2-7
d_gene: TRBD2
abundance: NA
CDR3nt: TGCGCCAGCAGCACAGGACTAGCGGAATACGAGCAGTACTTC
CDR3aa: CASSTGLAEYEQYF

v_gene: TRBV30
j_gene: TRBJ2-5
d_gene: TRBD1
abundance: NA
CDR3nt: TGTGCCTGGAGACGAAAACAGGGGGCGGGAGAGACCCAGTACTTC
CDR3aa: CAWRRKQGAGETQYF

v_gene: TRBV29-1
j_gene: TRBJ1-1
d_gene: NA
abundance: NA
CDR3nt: TGCAGCGTTGAAAGATCTCTCATTAGAGGGATGAACACTGAAGCTTTCTTT
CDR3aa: CSVERSLIRGMNTEAFF

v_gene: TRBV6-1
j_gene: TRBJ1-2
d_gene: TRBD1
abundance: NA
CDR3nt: TGTGCCAGCAGTGAGGACAGGGTGGGGGGCGGCTACACCTTC
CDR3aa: CASSEDRVGGGYTF

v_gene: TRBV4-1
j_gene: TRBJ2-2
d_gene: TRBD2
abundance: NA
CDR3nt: TGCGCCAGCAGCCAAGATAGGCGGGGGGGCACCGGGGAGCTGTTTTTT
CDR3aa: CASSQDRRGGTGELFF

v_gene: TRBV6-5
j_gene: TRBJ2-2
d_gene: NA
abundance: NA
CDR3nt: TGTGCCAGCCTATTAGGGGTCGGGGAGCTGTTTTTT
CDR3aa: CASLLGVGELFF

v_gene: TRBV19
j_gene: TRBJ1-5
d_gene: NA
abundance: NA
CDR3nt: TGTGCCAGTAGTACCCAGGGGTTAGGTCAGCCCCAGCATTTT
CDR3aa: CASSTQGLGQPQHF

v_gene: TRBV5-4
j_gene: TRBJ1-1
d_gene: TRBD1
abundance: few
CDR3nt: TGTGCCAGCAGCGCCGGACAGGGAAGGTTGGGAGCTTTCTTT
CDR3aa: CASSAGQGRLGAFF

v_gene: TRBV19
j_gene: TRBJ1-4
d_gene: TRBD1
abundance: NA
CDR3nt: TGTGCCAGTAGTATGACAGGGGTGGATGAAAAACTGTTTTTT
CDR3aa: CASSMTGVDEKLFF

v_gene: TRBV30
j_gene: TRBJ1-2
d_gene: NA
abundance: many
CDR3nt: TGTGCCTGGAACAGCCGCTGGACAGAACCTAGAGCTAACTATGGCTACACCTTC
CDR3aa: CAWNSRWTEPRANYGYTF

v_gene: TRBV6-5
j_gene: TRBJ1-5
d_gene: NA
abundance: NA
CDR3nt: TGTGCCAGCAGAGATAAAAACAGGGACACCCAGCATTTT
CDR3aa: CASRDKNRDTQHF

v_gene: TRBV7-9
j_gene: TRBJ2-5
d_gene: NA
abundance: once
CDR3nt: TGTGCCAGCAGCTTTATGGGGCAGATCCAAGAGACCCAGTACTTC
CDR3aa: CASSFMGQIQETQYF

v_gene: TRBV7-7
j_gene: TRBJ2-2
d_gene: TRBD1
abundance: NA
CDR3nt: TGTGCTAGCAGCTTAGGGACAGCTAACACCGGGGAGCTGTTTTTT
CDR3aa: CASSLGTANTGELFF

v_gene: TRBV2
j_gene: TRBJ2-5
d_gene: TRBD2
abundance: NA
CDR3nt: TGTGCCAGCAGTGATAGCGGGCGGGAGACCCAGTACTTC
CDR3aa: CASSDSGRETQYF

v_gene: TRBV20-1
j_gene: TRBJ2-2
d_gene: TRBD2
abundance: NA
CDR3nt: TGCAGTGCTAGTAGTGGCGGGAGTTTTGCCGGGGAGCTGTTTTTT
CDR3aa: CSASSGGSFAGELFF

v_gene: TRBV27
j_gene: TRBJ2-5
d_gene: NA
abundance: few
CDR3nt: TGTGCCAGCGGGGCAGCCCCGCGAGGTGGGACCCAGTACTTC
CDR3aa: CASGAAPRGGTQYF

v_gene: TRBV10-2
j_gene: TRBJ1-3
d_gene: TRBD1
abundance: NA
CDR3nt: TGCGCCAGCAGGGAAATCGGGACAGCTTCTGGAAACACCATATATTTT
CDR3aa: CASREIGTASGNTIYF

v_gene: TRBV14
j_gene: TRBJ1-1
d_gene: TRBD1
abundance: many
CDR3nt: TGTGCCAGCAGGGGGGGACAGGGGATGAACACTGAAGCTTTCTTT
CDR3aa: CASRGGQGMNTEAFF

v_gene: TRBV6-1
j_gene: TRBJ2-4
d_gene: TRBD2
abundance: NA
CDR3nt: TGTGCCAGCAGTGAATCAGACTCGGGGGGAATTCAGTACTTC
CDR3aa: CASSESDSGGIQYF

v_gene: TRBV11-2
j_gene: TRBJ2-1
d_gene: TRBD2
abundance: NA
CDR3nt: TGTGCCAGTCATGGACTAGCCCGCGATGAGCAGTTCTTC
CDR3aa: CASHGLARDEQFF

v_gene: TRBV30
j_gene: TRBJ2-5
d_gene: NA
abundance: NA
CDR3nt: TGTGCCTGGAGGGGAAGGGGGGGCATAGAGACCCAGTACTTC
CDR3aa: CAWRGRGGIETQYF

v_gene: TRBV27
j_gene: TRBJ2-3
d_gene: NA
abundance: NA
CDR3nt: TGTGCCAGCAGTCAGCTTGGCCGGGGTAGATCTGATACGCAGTATTTT
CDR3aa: CASSQLGRGRSDTQYF